This entry lists 31 T cell receptor beta chains sequenced from one sample in a study of blood T cell repertoires in COVID-19. Measured with immunoSEQ multiplex PCR; TCRdb has only the in-frame clones, and not every one. The sample holds roughly 67,000 clones, about 83% seen once. The material sequenced was peripheral blood. These receptors all come from an older woman with acute or convalescent COVID-19.

The chain joins TRBV1 to TRBJ1-5; whether TRBD1, the table's D call, matches the DNA was not checked. TRBV1 is designated a pseudogene. The CDR3 is 16 residues long. The CDR3 bases are TGCACCAGCAGCCAGGAGACAGGAGTTAGCAATCAGCCCCAGCATTTT. As protein: CTSSQETGVSNQPQHF.

The table lists this clone with a count of one. V usage is TRBV7-3 and J usage is TRBJ1-2; TRBD1 matches at 7 bases. The CDR3 runs 14 residues. CDR1 SGHTA and CDR2 FQGTGA come from the germline V gene. V was clipped by 3 bases and J by 4 bases; unmatched bases: 5. CDR3 sequence: CASSLGQTAYGYTF. The CDR3 DNA follows: TGTGCCAGCAGCTTGGGACAGACGGCCTATGGCTACACCTTC.

The rearrangement links TRBV5-6 to TRBJ1-4; possibly TRBD1 for D (6 bases). Trimming took 3 bases from V and 4 from J, leaving 13 bases between them. CDR1 and CDR2 from the germline V gene are SGHDT and YYEEEE. The CDR3 loop spans 15 amino acids. CDR3 loop: CASSSDRRLNEKLFF. The CDR3 nucleotides are TGTGCCAGCAGCTCCGACAGGCGCCTTAATGAAAAACTGTTTTTT. The entire variable domain, with the rest obtained from reference TRBV5-6 and TRBJ1-4, is as follows: DAGVTQSPTHLIKTRGQQVTLRCSPKSGHDTVSWYQQALGQGPQFIFQYYEEEERQRGNFPDRFSGHQFPNYSSELNVNALLLGDSALYLCASSSDRRLNEKLFFGSGTQLSVL.

Only a few counts were recorded for this clone. The CDR3 region has the DNA TGTGCCAGCAGCTTGCCAGGACAGGGGCAAAACTATGGCTACACCTTC. This translates into CASSLPGQGQNYGYTF. The chain links TRBV5-4 to TRBJ1-2, with 9 nucleotides matching TRBD1. Germline V gene sequence: CDR1 SGHNT, CDR2 YYREEE (reference sequence). This CDR3 comprises 16 residues. V shed 1 base, J shed 2 bases, and the junction held 6 bases outside the gene matches.

V gene TRBV11-2 combines with J gene TRBJ1-3; D unresolved. Between the trimmed V and J ends, which lost 5 bases and 0 bases, there was a span of 11 bases. The CDR3 is 15 amino acids. Germline values: CDR1 SGHAT, CDR2 FQNNGV. CDR3 residues: CASSDYFSSGNTIYF. CDR3 coding DNA: TGTGCCAGCAGCGATTATTTCAGCTCTGGAAACACCATATATTTT.

This clone was observed a handful of times. This sequence joins TRBV19 and TRBJ2-7, with no clear D. This CDR3 is built from 14 residues. Germline-derived CDR1 and CDR2 are LNHDA and SQIVND (reference sequence). V was pared by 2 bases and J by 0 bases, with 8 bases between. Here the CDR3 DNA reads TGTGCCAGTAGTATATCCGACTCCTCCTACGAGCAGTACTTC. It specifies CASSISDSSYEQYF.

The chain combines TRBV3-1 (or the pseudogene TRBV3-2) with TRBJ2-3; D possibly corresponds to TRBD1 (5 bases). CDR3 length: 16 residues. Germline values: CDR1 LGHDT, CDR2 YNNKEL (reference sequence). Trimming pared 1 base from V and 1 base from J, leaving 12 bases between. CDR3 sequence: CASSQGQGGGTDTQYF. In DNA, the CDR3 is TGTGCCAGCAGCCAAGGCCAGGGCGGCGGCACAGATACGCAGTATTTT.

This chain connects TRBV19 to TRBJ1-2; possible D gene TRBD1, 6 bases. This CDR3 is built from 14 residues. CDR1 is LNHDA, CDR2 SQIVND, per germline (reference sequence). V lost 4 bases to trimming and J lost 4 bases, with 13 bases between them. The CDR3 protein is CASSTRTESYGYTF. In DNA form, the CDR3 reads TGTGCCAGTAGTACCCGGACAGAGAGCTATGGCTACACCTTC.

This rearrangement joins TRBV30 to TRBJ2-1, with 8 bases identical to TRBD1. The V and J ends lost 2 bases and 6 bases, in that order; junction bases with no gene match: 3. Germline values: CDR1 GTSNPN, CDR2 SVGIG (reference sequence). CDR3 length: 13 amino acids. CDR3 coding DNA: TGTGCCTGGAGTAAAGGACAGGGCAATGAGCAGTTCTTC. Protein: CAWSKGQGNEQFF. Supplemented by reference TRBV30 and TRBJ2-1, the full variable domain reads SQTIHQWPATLVQPVGSPLSLECTVEGTSNPNLYWYRQAAGRGLQLLFYSVGIGQISSEVPQNLSASRPQDRQFILSSKKLLLSDSGFYLCAWSKGQGNEQFFGPGTRLTVL.

The chain employs TRBV2 and TRBJ2-7, with 8 bases fitting TRBD1. Per germline, CDR1 SNHLY and CDR2 FYNNEI. The length of the CDR3 is 16 residues. The V segment lost 1 base and the J segment 2 bases; nucleotides outside the gene matches: 7. This CDR3 reads CASSEGQGLGTYEQYF. The CDR3 bases are TGTGCCAGCAGTGAAGGACAGGGGCTGGGGACCTACGAGCAGTACTTC.

The chain recombines TRBV9 with TRBJ1-5; 8 bases match TRBD1. This CDR3 contains 15 residues. The germline V gene encodes CDR1 SGDLS and CDR2 YYNGEE. V was pared by 0 bases and J by 6 bases, with 5 bases of the junction left unmatched. The CDR3 DNA reads as TGTGCCAGCAGCGTAGGTGCAGGGGGCGGTCAGCCCCAGCATTTT. Its protein is CASSVGAGGGQPQHF.

The chain is built from TRBV18 and TRBJ2-7; 9 nucleotides line up with TRBD2. This CDR3 is 15 amino acids long. Germline CDR1 is KGHSH and CDR2 is LQKENI. Germline trimming cut 3 bases from V and 4 bases from J; bases unmatched to any gene: 7. The CDR3 is CASSPFAGGSYEQYF. The CDR3 DNA sequence: TGTGCCAGCTCACCTTTCGCGGGGGGGAGTTACGAGCAGTACTTC.

The chain combines TRBV5-1 with TRBJ2-7, with TRBD2 matching over 10 bases. V shed 7 bases, J shed 6 bases, and the junction held 10 bases outside the gene matches. Germline loops: CDR1 SGHRS, CDR2 YFSETQ. CDR3 size: 14 residues. The CDR3 DNA is TGCGCCAGCCGGGGGCTAGCGGGGGTGGGCGAGCAGTACTTC. This sequence encodes CASRGLAGVGEQYF.

The CDR3 is CASSPGGTYGYTF. The CDR3 DNA follows: TGTGCCAGCAGTCCTGGGGGCACCTATGGCTACACCTTC. The J gene is TRBJ1-2, the V gene TRBV12-3 or TRBV12-4, with a tentative D call TRBD1 (6 bases). Trimming took off 5 bases at V and 4 bases at J, with 11 bases between the two ends. This CDR3 region has 13 residues.

The count of this clone is one. This chain connects TRBV5-1 to TRBJ1-2; 8 bases agree with TRBD1. Germline V gene lookup returns CDR1 SGHRS and CDR2 YFSETQ. The CDR3 contains 16 residues. J gave up 5 bases and V 4 bases, and 13 bases lay outside the gene matches. CDR3 amino acids: CASSPDREGGAYGYTF. The CDR3 DNA sequence: TGCGCCAGCAGCCCGGACAGGGAGGGAGGGGCATATGGCTACACCTTC.

V gene TRBV7-9 combines with J gene TRBJ1-3; D gene uncertain. The CDR3 totals 14 residues. The V end was cut by 6 bases, the J end by 3 bases, with 12 bases between. Germline loops: CDR1 SEHNR, CDR2 FQNEAQ (reference sequence). The CDR3, as DNA: TGTGCCAGCAGTCAAGCTTCCGGTGGAAACACCATATATTTT. Translation gives CASSQASGGNTIYF.

This clone was counted only a few times. CDR3 bases: TGTGCCAGCAGCCGGGCCCCGAGGGCCCAGCCCCAGCATTTT. It specifies CASSRAPRAQPQHF. The gene calls are TRBV2 and TRBJ1-5; D not resolved. V lost 6 bases to trimming and J lost 7 bases, with 16 bases between them. Germline values: CDR1 SNHLY, CDR2 FYNNEI. CDR3 length: 14 residues.

The V gene is TRBV6-1, the J gene TRBJ1-3; D not resolved. This CDR3 contains 15 residues. Germline CDR1 MNHNS, CDR2 SASEGT. With 3 bases removed from V and 0 bases from J, the gap between germline ends came to 9 bases. In nucleotides, the CDR3 is TGTGCCAGCAGTGAGGAGGGAGCCTCTGGAAACACCATATATTTT. This sequence encodes CASSEEGASGNTIYF.

Only one count was recorded for this clone. The chain is built from TRBV2 and TRBJ1-1, with TRBD1 as a possible D gene (6 bases). Germline V lookup: CDR1 SNHLY, CDR2 FYNNEI. CDR3 length: 15 residues. Trimming pared 6 bases from V and 0 bases from J, leaving 14 bases between. This CDR3 reads CASRARQDMNTEAFF. CDR3 DNA: TGTGCCAGCAGAGCCCGACAGGATATGAACACTGAAGCTTTCTTT.

This clone was counted only a few times. This chain joins TRBV5-1 and TRBJ2-7; a weak D match, TRBD1 (6 bases). Deletions cut 5 bases from V and 1 base from J, with 13 bases between. CDR3 length equals 14 residues. CDR1 and CDR2 from the germline V gene are SGHRS and YFSETQ. The CDR3 spells CASSSGQSSYEQYF. DNA for the CDR3: TGCGCCAGCAGTTCAGGACAGTCTTCCTACGAGCAGTACTTC.

The V gene is TRBV11-1, the J gene TRBJ1-1; no clear D gene. V lost 1 base and J lost 1, with 7 bases in between. Per the germline V gene, CDR1 is SGHAT and CDR2 is FQDESV (reference sequence). CDR3 length: 14 residues. CDR3 nucleotide sequence: TGTGCCAGCAGCTTAGGCCAGTCGAACACTGAAGCTTTCTTT. Residues: CASSLGQSNTEAFF.

CDR3 residues: CASSDGQGAGGANVLTF. The CDR3 coding sequence is TGCGCCAGCAGTGACGGACAGGGGGCTGGAGGGGCCAACGTCCTGACTTTC. The chain carries TRBV10-2 and TRBJ2-6, with 11 bases matching TRBD1. Germline lookup yields CDR1 WSHSY and CDR2 SAAADI. With V trimmed by 3 bases and J by 4 bases, 5 bases remained unmatched. The CDR3 length is 17 residues.

Comments on this clone: Distinct nucleotide sequences in the sample also encode this CDR3. The CDR3 DNA follows: TGTGCCACCAGCAGAGATCCAGGCTCTGGAAACACCATATATTTT. Residues: CATSRDPGSGNTIYF. V usage is TRBV15 and J usage is TRBJ1-3; D gene ambiguous. Trimming shortened V by 0 bases and J by 0 bases, and 6 bases separated the two germline ends. The CDR3 extends over 15 amino acids. In germline, CDR1 is LNHNV, CDR2 YYDKDF (reference sequence).

V and J are TRBV13 and TRBJ2-3; D perhaps matches TRBD2 (5 bases). The CDR3 length is 14 residues. V lost 2 bases and J 3 bases, leaving 9 bases between the germline ends. Germline lookup yields CDR1 PRHDT and CDR2 FYEKMQ (reference sequence). The CDR3 region is CASSLSRVTDTQYF. CDR3 DNA: TGTGCCAGCAGCTTATCGCGGGTAACAGATACGCAGTATTTT.

The V gene is TRBV7-6, the J gene TRBJ1-3; 8 bases are a match to TRBD1. From germline, CDR1 is SGHVS and CDR2 FNYEAQ. Trimming removed 4 bases from V and 4 bases from J; junction bases left unmatched: 6. The length of the CDR3 is 15 residues. DNA for the CDR3: TGTGCCAGCAGCTCCCAGGGGGCAACGGGAAACACCATATATTTT. Protein product: CASSSQGATGNTIYF.

This chain links TRBV4-2 with TRBJ2-3, with D unclear. Germline CDR1 reads LGHNA; CDR2 reads YNFKEQ. V was clipped by 3 bases and J by 6 bases, with 7 bases between them. The CDR3 extends over 12 amino acids. The CDR3 DNA reads TGTGCCAGCAGCCATACTGTTGATACGCAGTATTTT. It codes for CASSHTVDTQYF.

The rearrangement links TRBV15 to TRBJ2-1; 10 bases are shared with TRBD2. Trimming took 1 base from V and 4 from J; bases not matched to a gene: 1. This CDR3 has 15 amino acids. Germline V CDR1 and CDR2: LNHNV, YYDKDF (reference sequence). CDR3 residues: CATSRASGGYNEQFF. The CDR3 DNA sequence: TGTGCCACCAGCAGAGCTAGCGGGGGTTACAATGAGCAGTTCTTC.

This chain joins TRBV3-1 (or the pseudogene TRBV3-2) and TRBJ2-7; 10 bases are a match to TRBD1. Germline lookup yields CDR1 LGHDT and CDR2 YNNKEL (reference sequence). The CDR3 is 16 amino acids. The V segment lost 4 bases and the J segment 4 bases; nucleotides outside the gene matches: 10. Here the CDR3 reads CASSPGPPGQGYEQYF. CDR3 DNA sequence: TGTGCCAGCAGCCCGGGTCCCCCGGGACAGGGGTACGAGCAGTACTTC.

The chain recombines TRBV15 with TRBJ1-2; TRBD1 might be the D (6 bases). Germline-derived CDR1 and CDR2 are LNHNV and YYDKDF (reference sequence). V was cut by 5 bases and J by 4 bases, with 20 bases left in between. The CDR3 runs to 16 residues. Written as DNA, the CDR3 is TGTGCCACCAGCCCTAAGGCACAGGGATCACGCTATGGCTACACCTTC. Translating gives CATSPKAQGSRYGYTF.

V is TRBV18 and J is TRBJ1-4; D is ambiguous. The CDR3 runs 15 residues. V was trimmed by 1 base and J by 0 bases, leaving 6 bases between them. From germline, CDR1 is KGHSH and CDR2 LQKENI. In DNA, the CDR3 is TGTGCCAGCTCACCACGTCTAGCAACTAATGAAAAACTGTTTTTT. As protein: CASSPRLATNEKLFF.

The V and J genes are TRBV10-3 and TRBJ2-2; 8 nucleotides line up with TRBD2. The J segment lost 4 bases and the V segment lost 6 bases, leaving 4 bases of the junction unmatched. Germline V gene data show CDR1 as ENHRY and CDR2 as SYGVKD. CDR3 length equals 14 residues. The CDR3 sequence is CAISAGTSTGELFF. The CDR3, as DNA: TGTGCCATCAGCGCCGGGACTAGCACCGGGGAGCTGTTTTTT.